This T cell receptor (beta chain) was recovered during a study of beta chain features in type 1 diabetes. As regards this clone: Its specificity is not known.

The entirety of the isolated RNA underwent reverse transcription, so expressed TCRB transcripts were sequenced. Sequenced by immunoSEQ multiplex PCR; TCRdb stores in-frame clones only, minus some. Of some 900,000 clones in the sample, roughly a sixth are singletons; the top ten hold around 0.02%. Study results and limitations: Patients with type 1 diabetes showed fewer VDJ junction insertions and more deletions.

The germline V gene has CDR1 SNHLY and CDR2 FYNNEI. This CDR3 spans 12 amino acids. V was clipped by 6 bases and J by 2 bases, with 7 bases between them. This TCR was recovered from a woman between 18 and 30 years old in good health. The specimen was naive CD4+ T cells from blood. The chain links TRBV2 to TRBJ2-5; no reliable D call. The CDR3 spells CASRQFQETQYF. The CDR3 DNA reads TGTGCCAGCAGACAGTTTCAAGAGACCCAGTACTTC. Based on the CDR3 plus reference TRBV2 and TRBJ2-5, the full variable domain is EPEVTQTPSHQVTQMGQEVILRCVPISNHLYFYWYRQILGQKVEFLVSFYNNEISEKSEIFDDQFSVERPDGSNFTLKIRSTKLEDSAMYFCASRQFQETQYFGPGTRLLVL.